These 19 T cell receptor beta chains came from one sample sequenced in a study of siplizumab effects on memory and regulatory T cells. Clones were read by immunoSEQ multiplex PCR, and TCRdb kept only the in-frame ones, dropping some. Of around 100,000 clones listed, 80% to 95% were seen once; the top ten hold around 0.15%. Sequenced material: CD4+ T cells sorted from blood. The receptor source for this set is a human donor in good health.

This chain links TRBV5-1 with TRBJ1-1; no firm D call. Germline CDR1 and CDR2: SGHRS and YFSETQ. The CDR3 extends over 14 amino acids. Trimming removed 3 bases from V and 0 bases from J, with 9 bases in between. CDR3 nucleotide sequence: TGCGCCAGCAGCTCCGGTAGACTGAACACTGAAGCTTTCTTT. This sequence encodes CASSSGRLNTEAFF.

The CDR3 loop reads CASSPPGQGNEKLFF. The CDR3 DNA reads TGTGCCAGCTCACCTCCGGGACAGGGTAATGAAAAACTGTTTTTT. V is TRBV18 and J is TRBJ1-4, with 9 positions matching TRBD1. CDR3 length: 15 residues. V lost 3 bases, J lost 4 bases, and 3 bases stayed unmatched. CDR1 KGHSH and CDR2 LQKENI come from the germline V gene.

The chain employs TRBV6-1 and TRBJ2-5; 7 nucleotides line up with TRBD1. The CDR3 length is 14 residues. J lost 2 bases, V lost 2 bases, and 2 bases had no gene match. Germline-derived CDR1 and CDR2 are MNHNS and SASEGT. In DNA, the CDR3 is TGTGCCAGCAGTGAACCGGGACAGCAAGAGACCCAGTACTTC. Its translation is CASSEPGQQETQYF.

The genes are TRBV10-3 and TRBJ2-3, with D possibly TRBD2 on 6 matching bases. The CDR3 has 15 amino acids. Germline V gene data show CDR1 as ENHRY and CDR2 as SYGVKD. V lost 0 bases, J lost 11 bases, and 18 bases lay in between. DNA of the CDR3: TGTGCCATCAGTGAGTCGAGCGGTGGAGGGGTTGAGCAGTATTTT. Translated: CAISESSGGGVEQYF.

The CDR3 is CASSLYGGPTDTQYF. The CDR3 DNA follows: TGTGCCAGCAGCTTATACGGGGGCCCCACAGATACGCAGTATTTT. The V call is TRBV7-7, the J call TRBJ2-3; D possibly uses TRBD1 or TRBD2 (6 bases each). V shed 2 bases and J shed 2 bases, with 11 bases lying between them. The CDR3 is 15 amino acids. Germline V gives CDR1 SSHAT, CDR2 FNYEAQ (reference sequence). Supplemented by reference TRBV7-7 and TRBJ2-3, the full variable domain reads GAGVSQSPRYKVTKRGQDVTLRCDPISSHATLYWYQQALGQGPEFLTYFNYEAQPDKSGLPSDRFSAERPEGSISTLTIQRTEQRDSAMYRCASSLYGGPTDTQYFGPGTRLTVL.

The chain carries TRBV2 and TRBJ2-7, with D possibly being TRBD1 (5 bases). The CDR3 spans 13 residues. The V gene's germline CDR1 is SNHLY and CDR2 FYNNEI. Trimming took 7 bases from V and 7 from J, leaving 17 bases between them. The CDR3 DNA sequence: TGTGCCAGCACATCACAGGACCTCGGGGAGCAGTACTTC. Its protein is CASTSQDLGEQYF.

The V gene is TRBV7-9, the J gene TRBJ1-6; a weak D match, TRBD1 (5 bases). V was pared by 5 bases and J by 9 bases, with 20 bases between. Germline values: CDR1 SEHNR, CDR2 FQNEAQ (reference sequence). This CDR3 spans 16 amino acids. The CDR3 sequence: CASSPVEGRGISPLHF. The CDR3 coding sequence is TGTGCCAGCAGCCCCGTCGAGGGGAGGGGAATTTCACCCCTCCACTTT.

The rearrangement links TRBV20-1 to TRBJ1-5; D gene uncertain. V lost 3 bases to trimming and J lost 7 bases, with 7 bases between them. This CDR3 is 11 amino acids long. Germline-derived CDR1 and CDR2 are DFQATT and SNEGSKA (reference sequence). The DNA of the CDR3 is TGCAGTGCTAGTCGTGGGCAGCCCCAGCATTTT. Translation: CSASRGQPQHF.

This clone showed up just once. The chain combines TRBV5-4 with TRBJ2-3; a weak D match, TRBD2 (6 bases). Germline loops: CDR1 SGHNT, CDR2 YYREEE (reference sequence). This CDR3 contains 16 residues. Trimming took off 0 bases at V and 3 bases at J, with 14 bases between the two ends. CDR3 coding DNA: TGTGCCAGCAGCTTGGGGCGGGGTCTTTATACAGATACGCAGTATTTT. It specifies CASSLGRGLYTDTQYF.

The CDR3 region has the DNA TGCGCCAGCAGCCAAGATTCGGGTGCCCTATACACCGGGGAGCTGTTTTTT. Its protein product is CASSQDSGALYTGELFF. The genes are TRBV4-1 and TRBJ2-2; D is undetermined. Per germline, CDR1 MGHRA and CDR2 YSYEKL. The length of the CDR3 is 17 residues. V was clipped by 0 bases and J by 3 bases, with 14 bases between them.

This clone appeared a single time. V and J are TRBV9 and TRBJ2-3; D not certain. The CDR3 is 13 amino acids. CDR1 and CDR2 (germline): SGDLS, YYNGEE. V lost 4 bases and J 4 bases, leaving 10 bases between the germline ends. The CDR3 DNA sequence: TGTGCCAGCAGCCTCACGGGCCCAGATACGCAGTATTTT. It encodes CASSLTGPDTQYF. Filled out from reference TRBV9 and TRBJ2-3, the complete variable domain reads DSGVTQTPKHLITATGQRVTLRCSPRSGDLSVYWYQQSLDQGLQFLIQYYNGEERAKGNILERFSAQQFPDLHSELNLSSLELGDSALYFCASSLTGPDTQYFGPGTRLTVL.

This clone has a single count. The V gene is TRBV4-1, the J gene TRBJ2-5; D is possibly TRBD1 or TRBD2 (7 bases each). Germline lookup yields CDR1 MGHRA and CDR2 YSYEKL. CDR3 length: 18 amino acids. The V end lost 1 base, the J end lost 1 base, and 19 bases lay between the germline ends. In DNA, the CDR3 is TGCGCCAGCAGCCAAGGGATGATCAGGGGGGGGCTCCAAGAGACCCAGTACTTC. Translation: CASSQGMIRGGLQETQYF.

CDR3 in amino acids: CASSLEAGGVEQFF. In DNA form, the CDR3 reads TGTGCCAGCAGCTTAGAAGCGGGGGGAGTGGAGCAGTTCTTC. This chain connects TRBV7-9 to TRBJ2-1; TRBD2 matches 9 bases. CDR3 size: 14 residues. After removal of 1 base from V and 10 bases from J, the junction contained 5 bases not matched to a gene. Germline V CDR1 and CDR2: SEHNR, FQNEAQ (reference sequence).

CDR3 in amino acids: CASKVAGQGFDTQYF. DNA for the CDR3: TGTGCCAGCAAAGTAGCTGGACAGGGGTTCGATACGCAGTATTTT. This sequence joins TRBV28 and TRBJ2-3, with 9 nucleotides matching TRBD1. Per germline, CDR1 MDHEN and CDR2 SYDVKM. J was trimmed by 6 bases and V by 7 bases; bases with no gene match: 11. The CDR3 contains 15 residues.

The chain links TRBV5-4 to TRBJ1-1; D ambiguous. Trimming removed 0 bases at V and 10 bases at J, with 13 bases between. This CDR3 spans 13 amino acids. Germline CDR1 reads SGHNT; CDR2 reads YYREEE (reference sequence). Here the CDR3 DNA reads TGTGCCAGCAGCTTGGCCCACGGCGGCGGAGCTTTCTTT. This sequence encodes CASSLAHGGGAFF.

The rearrangement links TRBV27 to TRBJ2-5; TRBD1 matches 11 bases. CDR1 and CDR2 (germline): MNHEY, SMNVEV (reference sequence). The CDR3 length is 15 residues. Unmatched junction bases numbered 7, after V lost 0 bases and J lost 10 bases. In DNA, the CDR3 is TGTGCCAGCAGTTTATCCCCCGGGACAGGGGGGGTCCAGTACTTC. This sequence encodes CASSLSPGTGGVQYF.

The chain carries TRBV18 and TRBJ2-7, with 8 bases fitting TRBD1. The trim removed 5 bases at V and 3 bases at J, leaving 3 bases unmatched. The length of the CDR3 is 13 residues. Germline loops: CDR1 KGHSH, CDR2 LQKENI. Written as DNA, the CDR3 is TGTGCCAGCTCATCAGGACAGGGCTACGAGCAGTACTTC. Translating gives CASSSGQGYEQYF.

The chain uses TRBV12-5 and TRBJ1-5, with D possibly matching TRBD1 (6 bases). This CDR3 contains 16 residues. V gave up 1 base and J gave up 1 base, with 11 bases separating them. Per germline, CDR1 LGHNT and CDR2 FRNRAP. CDR3 region: CASGLETGGSNQPQHF. Here the CDR3 DNA reads TGTGCTAGTGGTTTGGAGACAGGTGGGAGCAATCAGCCCCAGCATTTT.

CDR3 nucleotide sequence: TGTGCCAGCAGCCGGGACAGTAGCTCCTACGAGCAGTACTTC. Its translation is CASSRDSSSYEQYF. V gene TRBV7-2 combines with J gene TRBJ2-7; 7 bases line up with TRBD1. CDR1 and CDR2 (germline): SGHTA, FQGNSA. CDR3 length: 14 amino acids. V was clipped by 5 bases and J by 0 bases; unmatched bases: 4.